The source of this TCR beta chain is a study of blood T cells in healthy people across ages (dated by TCRdb to the mid-2010s). At the level of the whole study: Template switching captured roughly one uniquely barcoded TCR beta cDNA molecule per two T cells in model experiments. To track age-related changes in TCR beta repertoire diversity, the study relied on deep sequencing normalized with unique cDNA molecular identifiers. The donors were split into four age groups: young (average around 15 years), middle-aged (roughly 42), aged (over 55) and long-lived (roughly 80). To avoid experimental bias, donors of different ages were distributed randomly across sequencing lanes. Using the same blood draw, the study looked at two additional independent replicas of 1 million unique cDNA reads for two donors, one aged 18 to 30 and the other aged 80 or older. Overall results and qualifications from the work: Because profiling used bulk unsorted PBMCs, naive and antigen-experienced compartments could not be compared conclusively. The long-lived group showed more naive CD4+ T cells, fewer expanded clones and increased TCR diversity than the aged group, suggesting age selection. Observed TCR beta diversity per million T cells fell roughly linearly with age, and a significant reduction was already apparent by age roughly 40. The CMV infection status of donors was not known, potentially confounding age-related changes in expanded clonotypes. Observed TCR beta diversity correlated strongly with the percentage of naive T cells measured by flow cytometry. Estimates of total diversity from one million sequenced T cells were regarded as lower bounds and underestimates.

Of note for this clonotype: Its specific antigen is unknown. Per-nucleotide qualities are absent, and no much larger clonotype sits a single base away.

Trimming removed 5 bases from V and 2 bases from J; the gene matches leave 11 bases unexplained. The CDR3, from cysteine to phenylalanine, totals 17 residues. The entry retains the CDR3 DNA only, 51 bases that are in frame from base 1. CDR1 and CDR2 were assigned from the germline V gene as MDHEN and SYDVKM. Systemically healthy Caucasian individuals from Russia, some 38 in total and aged roughly 6 to 95 years, were included as donors. Ten milliliters of peripheral blood were collected from each donor into EDTA-treated Vacutainer tubes. Ficoll-Paque density-gradient centrifugation was used to isolate PBMCs, with at least 6.5 million per sample. Total RNA, at least 6 micrograms per sample, was extracted from PBMCs with Trizol reagent. For every donor, flow cytometry on a PBMC aliquot measured the percentage of naive CD45RAhigh/CD27high T cells. The library relied on 5' RACE. For sequencing, an Illumina HiSeq 2500 was employed. A second roughly 6 to 12 cycle PCR used a sample-barcoded 5' primer and a J-beta primer mix. A template-switch 5' adaptor carrying 12 random nucleotides introduced a unique molecular identifier onto each TCR beta cDNA molecule. Each sample yielded at least 2.5 million CDR3-containing paired-end reads. All of the RNA was converted into first-strand cDNA using the Mint cDNA synthesis kit, with a TRBC-specific oligonucleotide serving as the primer. Following uracil-DNA glycosylase treatment, all cDNA underwent a first 18-cycle PCR with the universal primers M1SS and BC2_uni_R. Regarding the original processing steps: For normalization, 1 million high-quality reads were randomly selected from each sample, with every read carrying a distinct molecular identifier. Instead of being binned into consensus sequences, reads with shared molecular identifiers were discarded. MiTCR, run with a Q25 quality threshold and the strictest error-elimination algorithm, handled CDR3 identification, clonotype clustering and error correction. Lower-bound total TCR beta diversity was estimated with a nonparametric unseen species model using Euler transformation. TCRdb itself trimmed the public reads at Q25 with fastp, ran MiXCR and retained productive beta chains. Here each entry gathers all rows of one CDR3 protein and keeps the most common genes and DNA. These V and J calls rely on TCRdb rather than the paper's analysis. The sample table contains 1.4 million to 1.5 million distinct CDR3 sequences; only one count was recorded for around two fifths of them. Jointly, the top ten make up 7.9% of the sample.

The receptor chain draws on TRBV28 and TRBJ2-7; 11 junctional bases match TRBD1. This TCR derives from a woman in her late teens or twenties in good health. Sequenced sample: blood. The sequenced DNA: TGTGCCAGCAGTCAGCCGGGACAGGGGGTCATGGCCTACGAGCAGTACTTC. The translation is CASSQPGQGVMAYEQYF.